This entry describes one T cell receptor beta chain. These data come from a study of control samples from healthy donors and cancer patients. Method: immunoSEQ multiplex PCR; TCRdb's copy keeps in-frame clones and lacks some. There are fewer than 85,000 clones in the sample; about 89% occur only once, and about 7.1% lies in the top ten. CDR1 and CDR2 (germline): LGHNA, YNFKEQ. The CDR3 consists of 16 residues. Trimming removed 0 bases from V and 2 bases from J, with 8 bases in between. The TCR comes from a man aged 45-65 years in good health. Sequencing input: blood. The chain combines TRBV4-2 with TRBJ1-6; D is ambiguous. CDR3 nucleotide sequence: TGTGCCAGCAGCCAAGATCTCTGGGCCTATAATTCACCCCTCCACTTT. This translates into CASSQDLWAYNSPLHF.